The 5 T cell receptor beta chains below all came from one sample that was sequenced in a study of blood T cell repertoires in COVID-19. TCRdb's table, derived via immunoSEQ multiplex PCR, lists solely in-frame clones and lacks some. The sample lists approximately 280,000 clones; 89% were seen once. Specimen: PBMCs or T cells enriched from blood (not recorded which). The origin of the receptors is a woman in her fifties or sixties who had recovered from COVID-19.

This clone was seen only once. The chain joins TRBV7-2 to TRBJ2-7; D possibly corresponds to TRBD2 (6 bases). The ends were cut back, 7 bases at V and 2 bases at J, with 15 bases in the middle. Looked up from germline, CDR1 is SGHTA and CDR2 is FQGNSA. The CDR3 has 14 residues. CDR3 amino acids: CASTEDGGPYEQYF. The CDR3 DNA reads as TGTGCCAGCACCGAGGACGGGGGTCCCTACGAGCAGTACTTC.

J is TRBJ2-5 and V is TRBV6-1; D gene uncertain. The CDR3 has 13 residues. The germline V and J ends were trimmed by 2 bases and 7 bases, with 11 bases remaining between them. In germline, CDR1 is MNHNS, CDR2 SASEGT. Here the CDR3 DNA reads TGTGCCAGCAGTGAACAGCCCTCGGGGACCCAGTACTTC. It is translated as CASSEQPSGTQYF.

This chain links TRBV10-3 with TRBJ1-1, with D maybe TRBD1 (5 bases). There are 16 residues in the CDR3. Trimming removed 2 bases at V and 3 bases at J, with 16 bases between. The germline CDR1 and CDR2 sequences are ENHRY and SYGVKD. This CDR3 reads CAISERGSLVDTEAFF. The CDR3 DNA reads as TGTGCCATCAGTGAGCGGGGGTCCTTAGTGGACACTGAAGCTTTCTTT.

This clone has a single count. V usage is TRBV4-1 and J usage is TRBJ2-7; 7 bases are a match to TRBD2. The CDR3 totals 15 residues. J was trimmed by 6 bases and V by 1 base; bases with no gene match: 9. Per the germline V gene, CDR1 is MGHRA and CDR2 is YSYEKL. CDR3 loop: CASSQVGRETREQYF. CDR3 nucleotide sequence: TGCGCCAGCAGCCAAGTCGGGCGGGAGACTCGCGAGCAGTACTTC.

The J gene is TRBJ1-6, the V gene TRBV28; D is unresolved. Trimming stripped 6 bases from V and 12 bases from J, with 12 bases between. Germline assignment: CDR1 MDHEN and CDR2 SYDVKM. The CDR3 has 12 amino acids. The CDR3 here is CASRGSRKPLHF. DNA for the CDR3: TGTGCCAGCAGAGGGAGCAGAAAACCCCTCCACTTT.